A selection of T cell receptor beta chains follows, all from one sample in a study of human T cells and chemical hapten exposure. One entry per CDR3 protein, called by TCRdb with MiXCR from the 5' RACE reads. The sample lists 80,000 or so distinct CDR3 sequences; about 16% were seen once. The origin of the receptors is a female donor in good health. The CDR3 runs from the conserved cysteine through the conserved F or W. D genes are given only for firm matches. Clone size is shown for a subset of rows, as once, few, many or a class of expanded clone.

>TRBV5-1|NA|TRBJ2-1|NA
CASSYDAGGEFF
TGCGCCAGCAGCTACGACGCAGGGGGGGAGTTCTTC
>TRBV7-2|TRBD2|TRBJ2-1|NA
CASSLESRAGGLVVF
TGTGCCAGCAGCTTAGAGTCCCGAGCGGGAGGACTTGTGGTCTTC
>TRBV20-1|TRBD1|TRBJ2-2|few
CSASHRGRTGELFF
TGCAGTGCTAGTCACAGGGGGCGGACCGGGGAGCTGTTTTTT
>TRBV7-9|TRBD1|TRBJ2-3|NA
CASSLATRNRGFTDTQYF
TGTGCCAGCAGCTTAGCCACGCGGAACAGGGGATTCACAGATACGCAGTATTTT
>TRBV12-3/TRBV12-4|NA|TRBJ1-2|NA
CASSPGATNNYGYTF
TGTGCCAGCAGTCCAGGGGCGACGAATAACTATGGCTACACCTTC
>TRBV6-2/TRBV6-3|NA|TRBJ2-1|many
CASSSFPSLNRESYNEQFF
TGTGCCAGCAGTTCGTTTCCCTCCTTAAACAGGGAATCTTACAATGAGCAGTTCTTC
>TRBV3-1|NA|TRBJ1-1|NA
CASTSLGDSNTEAFF
TGTGCCAGCACTTCACTGGGGGATTCGAACACTGAAGCTTTCTTT
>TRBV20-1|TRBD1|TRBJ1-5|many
CSAKGADRGTQPQHF
TGCAGTGCGAAAGGGGCGGACAGGGGGACTCAGCCCCAGCATTTT
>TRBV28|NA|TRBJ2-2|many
CASSRDYTGELFF
TGTGCCAGCAGCAGGGATTACACCGGGGAGCTGTTTTTT
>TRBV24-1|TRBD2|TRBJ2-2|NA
CATSDGGADTGELFF
TGTGCCACCAGTGACGGGGGGGCAGACACCGGGGAGCTGTTTTTT
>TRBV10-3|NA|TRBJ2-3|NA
CAISERGTDTQYF
TGTGCCATCAGTGAGAGGGGCACAGATACGCAGTATTTT
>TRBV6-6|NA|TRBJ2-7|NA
CASSPISGVGASYEQYF
TGTGCCAGCAGCCCAATTTCGGGGGTAGGGGCCTCCTACGAGCAGTACTTC
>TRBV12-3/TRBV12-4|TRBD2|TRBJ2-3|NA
CASSRRLAGPDTQYF
TGTGCCAGCAGCCGAAGACTAGCGGGTCCAGATACGCAGTATTTT
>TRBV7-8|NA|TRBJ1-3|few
CASSSQLRSGNTIYF
TGTGCCAGCAGCTCCCAATTGAGAAGTGGAAACACCATATATTTT
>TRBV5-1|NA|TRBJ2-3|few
CASSLYSGRAGDTQYF
TGCGCCAGCAGCTTGTATTCGGGCAGGGCGGGAGATACGCAGTATTTT
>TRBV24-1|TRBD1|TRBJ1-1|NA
CATRQGADTEAFF
TGTGCCACCAGACAGGGGGCAGACACTGAAGCTTTCTTT
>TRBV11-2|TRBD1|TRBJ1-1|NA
CASSLRGDRSYTEAFF
TGTGCCAGCAGCTTAAGGGGGGACAGATCCTACACTGAAGCTTTCTTT
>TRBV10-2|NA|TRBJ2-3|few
CASSGANTQYF
TGCGCCAGCAGCGGCGCTAATACGCAGTATTTT
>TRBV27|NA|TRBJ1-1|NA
CASSPQAFF
TGTGCCAGCAGTCCACAAGCTTTCTTT
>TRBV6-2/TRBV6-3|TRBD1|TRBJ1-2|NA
CASSQETGGRYGYTF
TGTGCCAGCAGTCAAGAGACAGGGGGACGCTATGGCTACACCTTC
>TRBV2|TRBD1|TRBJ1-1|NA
CASRQGAGAFF
TGTGCCAGCAGGCAGGGGGCGGGAGCTTTCTTT
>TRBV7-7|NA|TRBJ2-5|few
CASSLAAPQETQYF
TGTGCTAGCAGCTTAGCAGCGCCCCAAGAGACCCAGTACTTC
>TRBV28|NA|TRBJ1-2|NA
CASSYGRYGYTF
TGTGCCAGCAGTTATGGGCGCTATGGCTACACCTTC
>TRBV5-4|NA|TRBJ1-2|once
CASSLAAAGAQDGYTF
TGTGCCAGCAGCTTGGCAGCCGCCGGGGCGCAAGATGGCTACACCTTC
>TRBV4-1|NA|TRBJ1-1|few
CASSQERGYEAFF
TGCGCCAGCAGCCAAGAGAGAGGGTACGAAGCTTTCTTT
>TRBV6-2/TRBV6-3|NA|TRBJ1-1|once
CASRPGRNSGNTEAFF
TGTGCCAGCAGACCAGGCCGGAACTCGGGGAACACTGAAGCTTTCTTT
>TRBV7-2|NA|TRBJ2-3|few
CASSLVANTDTQYF
TGTGCCAGCAGCTTAGTGGCTAACACAGATACGCAGTATTTT
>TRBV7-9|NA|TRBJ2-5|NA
CASTPSETADNGVYF
TGTGCCAGCACCCCTAGCGAGACAGCGGACAACGGGGTTTACTTT
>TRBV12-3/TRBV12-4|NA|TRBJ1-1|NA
CASSLGDRTFHQAFF
TGTGCCAGCAGTTTGGGGGATCGGACCTTCCACCAAGCTTTCTTT
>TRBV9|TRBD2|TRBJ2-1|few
CASSVGGTSLNEQFF
TGTGCCAGCAGCGTAGGCGGGACTAGCCTCAATGAGCAGTTCTTC
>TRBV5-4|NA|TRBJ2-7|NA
CASSSRPGDEQYF
TGTGCCAGCAGCTCCCGGCCCGGGGACGAGCAGTACTTC
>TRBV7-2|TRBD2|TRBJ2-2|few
CASGRAGGRVTGELFF
TGTGCCAGCGGACGGGCGGGGGGGCGTGTCACCGGGGAGCTGTTTTTT
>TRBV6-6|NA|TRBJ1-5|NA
CASSYSGRGRFSNQPQHF
TGTGCCAGCAGTTACTCAGGCAGGGGTCGGTTTAGCAATCAGCCCCAGCATTTT
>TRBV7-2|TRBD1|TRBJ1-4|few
CASSPQGASEKLFF
TGTGCCAGCAGCCCACAGGGGGCATCCGAAAAACTGTTTTTT
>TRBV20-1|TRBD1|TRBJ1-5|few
CSARDRLTGANQPQHF
TGCAGTGCTAGAGATCGCCTAACAGGGGCTAATCAGCCCCAGCATTTT
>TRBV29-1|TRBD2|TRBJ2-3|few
CSVEGGLAGGADTQYF
TGCAGCGTGGAAGGAGGACTAGCGGGAGGTGCAGATACGCAGTATTTT
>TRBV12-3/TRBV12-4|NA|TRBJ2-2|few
CASSPSRGSTGELFF
TGTGCCAGCAGTCCCAGCCGGGGGTCCACCGGGGAGCTGTTTTTT
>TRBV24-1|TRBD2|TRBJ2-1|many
CATSDHRRTSLNEQFF
TGTGCCACCAGTGATCACAGGAGGACTAGTTTAAATGAGCAGTTCTTC
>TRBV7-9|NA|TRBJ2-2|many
CASSPETGELFF
TGTGCCAGCAGCCCGGAGACCGGGGAGCTGTTTTTT
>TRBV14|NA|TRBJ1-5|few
CASSQGHREPQHF
TGTGCCAGCAGCCAAGGTCATCGAGAGCCCCAGCATTTT
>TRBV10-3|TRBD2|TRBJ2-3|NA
CAISERAGAAEDTQYF
TGTGCCATCAGTGAGAGGGCGGGAGCTGCGGAAGATACGCAGTATTTT
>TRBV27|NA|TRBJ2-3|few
CASSLSGGTDTQYF
TGTGCCAGCAGTTTAAGTGGAGGCACAGATACGCAGTATTTT
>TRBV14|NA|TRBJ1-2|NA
CASSLTGNYGYTF
TGTGCCAGCAGCCTGACAGGAAACTATGGCTACACCTTC
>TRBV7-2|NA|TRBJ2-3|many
CASSPDSLGTDTQYF
TGTGCCAGCAGCCCCGACAGCCTCGGTACAGATACGCAGTATTTT
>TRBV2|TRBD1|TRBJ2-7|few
CASRDDRVYEQYF
TGTGCCAGCAGAGACGACAGGGTCTACGAGCAGTACTTC
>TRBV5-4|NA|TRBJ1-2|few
CASSSEMNGAYGYTF
TGTGCCAGCAGCTCGGAAATGAACGGAGCCTATGGCTACACCTTC
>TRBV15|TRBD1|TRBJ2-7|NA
CATSRSGTDYEQYF
TGTGCCACCAGCAGATCCGGGACAGATTACGAGCAGTACTTC
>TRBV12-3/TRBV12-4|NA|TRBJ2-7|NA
CASSLGQGGNEQYF
TGTGCCAGCAGTTTAGGGCAGGGGGGAAACGAGCAGTACTTC
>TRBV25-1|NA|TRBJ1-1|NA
CASSAGPQNTEAFF
TGTGCCAGCAGTGCGGGACCGCAGAACACTGAAGCTTTCTTT
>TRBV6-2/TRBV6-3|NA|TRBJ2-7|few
CASSLRGTYEQYF
TGTGCCAGCAGTTTACGGGGGACCTACGAGCAGTACTTC
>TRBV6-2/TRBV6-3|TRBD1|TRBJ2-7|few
CASSLPPWTGNYEQYF
TGTGCCAGCAGTTTGCCCCCCTGGACAGGTAACTACGAGCAGTACTTC
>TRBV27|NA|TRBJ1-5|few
CASRRHLDSNQPQHF
TGTGCCAGCAGGAGACACTTAGATAGCAATCAGCCCCAGCATTTT